This is a list of T cell receptor beta chains from one sample in a study of graft-versus-host responses after intestinal transplantation. The data were produced by immunoSEQ multiplex PCR, yet TCRdb's version contains in-frame clones alone and is incomplete. In the table there are fewer than 20,000 clones, around three quarters of which are singletons. This specimen consisted of ileum tissue, obtained about 460 days after intestinal transplant. The receptors were gathered from a human patient who received an intestinal transplant, so some T cells may come from the graft donor. Both conserved end residues are part of each CDR3. A D gene is named only where the DNA matches it firmly. Clone size, where shown, is once, few, many, or a class for clones that have expanded.

abundance | d_gene | j_gene | v_gene | CDR3aa | CDR3nt
few | . | TRBJ2-7 | TRBV9 | CASSPDGRVPYEQYF | TGTGCCAGCAGTCCCGACGGCAGGGTACCCTACGAGCAGTACTTC
. | . | TRBJ2-3 | TRBV5-1 | CASSRDNTDTQYF | TGCGCCAGCAGCCGGGACAACACAGATACGCAGTATTTT
few | . | TRBJ2-1 | TRBV5-1 | CASSFQGRDNEQFF | TGCGCCAGCAGCTTCCAGGGCAGGGACAATGAGCAGTTCTTC
. | . | TRBJ2-2 | TRBV14 | CASSNTPAVFAGELFF | TGTGCCAGCAGCAATACCCCCGCGGTTTTCGCAGGGGAGCTGTTTTTT
. | . | TRBJ1-1 | TRBV7-9 | CASSPRENTEAFF | TGTGCCAGCAGCCCCAGGGAGAACACTGAAGCTTTCTTT
. | TRBD2 | TRBJ2-7 | TRBV10-3 | CAISPGGATYEQYF | TGTGCCATCAGCCCCGGGGGGGCTACCTACGAGCAGTACTTC
. | TRBD1 | TRBJ2-7 | TRBV5-1 | CASSQTGVRTYEQYF | TGCGCCAGCAGCCAAACAGGGGTTAGGACCTACGAGCAGTACTTC
few | . | TRBJ2-7 | TRBV5-1 | CASSLAGGSSYEQYF | TGCGCCAGCAGCTTGGCCGGAGGGAGCTCCTACGAGCAGTACTTC
. | . | TRBJ1-5 | TRBV11-2 | CASSLGANQPQHF | TGTGCCAGCAGCTTAGGAGCCAATCAGCCCCAGCATTTT
. | . | TRBJ1-5 | TRBV9 | CASSARTNGAQHF | TGTGCCAGCAGCGCTCGGACCAATGGGGCCCAGCATTTT
. | . | TRBJ2-1 | TRBV2 | CASSSLYNEQFF | TGTGCCAGCTCGTCCTTGTACAATGAGCAGTTCTTC
. | . | TRBJ1-5 | TRBV27 | CASSLYGGGAPQHF | TGTGCCAGCAGTTTATACGGGGGCGGAGCACCCCAGCATTTT
. | TRBD1 | TRBJ2-1 | TRBV19 | CASRHNWDRANEQFF | TGTGCCAGTAGACACAACTGGGACAGGGCCAATGAGCAGTTCTTC
. | . | TRBJ1-2 | TRBV7-9 | CASSKDNYGYTF | TGTGCCAGCAGCAAGGACAACTATGGCTACACCTTC
. | . | TRBJ1-3 | TRBV19 | CASSRSGGEGNTIYF | TGTGCCAGTAGTCGGTCAGGCGGAGAAGGAAACACCATATATTTT
. | . | TRBJ1-3 | TRBV19 | CASSIGDTIYF | TGTGCCAGTAGTATCGGGGACACCATATATTTT
few | TRBD2 | TRBJ2-7 | TRBV4-2 | CASSQDPGPGLAAFYEQYF | TGTGCCAGCAGCCAAGATCCAGGACCGGGACTAGCGGCCTTCTACGAGCAGTACTTC
. | TRBD1 | TRBJ2-1 | TRBV6-5 | CASGISGGGDEQFF | TGTGCCAGCGGGATCTCAGGGGGCGGGGATGAGCAGTTCTTC
. | . | TRBJ2-7 | TRBV21-1 | CASSKYFLGPSYEQYF | TGTGCCAGCAGCAAGTATTTCCTAGGACCTTCCTACGAGCAGTACTTC
. | TRBD2 | TRBJ2-2 | TRBV5-4 | CASSPSGAGELFF | TGTGCCAGCAGCCCTAGCGGGGCCGGGGAGCTGTTTTTT
. | . | TRBJ2-3 | TRBV7-9 | CASSLADPMTNTQYF | TGTGCCAGCAGCTTAGCGGATCCAATGACAAACACGCAGTATTTT
. | . | TRBJ2-7 | TRBV10-3 | CAIREGQYEQYF | TGTGCCATCAGAGAAGGACAGTACGAGCAGTACTTC
. | TRBD2 | TRBJ2-7 | TRBV5-1 | CASSGTSGGPQYF | TGCGCCAGCAGCGGAACTAGCGGGGGGCCCCAGTACTTC
. | TRBD2 | TRBJ2-5 | TRBV5-1 | CASSLRPTAGAQETQYF | TGCGCCAGCAGCCTAAGGCCCACAGCGGGGGCCCAAGAGACCCAGTACTTC
. | TRBD1 | TRBJ1-2 | TRBV29-1 | CSVGRGQRGYTF | TGCAGCGTTGGTAGGGGGCAGCGGGGCTACACCTTC
. | . | TRBJ2-1 | TRBV9 | CASSVAPSSYNEQFF | TGTGCCAGCAGCGTAGCGCCCAGCTCCTACAATGAGCAGTTCTTC
. | . | TRBJ1-1 | TRBV29-1 | CSVPSRGTAFF | TGCAGCGTTCCCTCACGGGGGACAGCTTTCTTT
. | . | TRBJ1-5 | TRBV15 | CATRLRGNQPQHF | TGTGCCACCAGATTGCGGGGGAATCAGCCCCAGCATTTT
. | TRBD1 | TRBJ2-5 | TRBV10-3 | CATTGQGARETQYF | TGTGCCACAACGGGACAGGGGGCGAGAGAGACCCAGTACTTC
. | TRBD2 | TRBJ2-1 | TRBV18 | CASNGASGHNEQFF | TGTGCCAGTAACGGGGCTAGCGGGCACAATGAGCAGTTCTTC
. | TRBD2 | TRBJ2-5 | TRBV9 | CASSAGRRGGQETQYF | TGTGCCAGCAGCGCGGGACGACGGGGGGGCCAAGAGACCCAGTACTTC
. | . | TRBJ2-7 | TRBV6-6 | CASGGGGASYEQYF | TGTGCCAGCGGAGGGGGAGGTGCGTCCTACGAGCAGTACTTC
. | TRBD1 | TRBJ1-3 | TRBV7-2 | CASSPRGPTGNTIYF | TGTGCCAGCAGCCCGAGGGGGCCCACTGGAAACACCATATATTTT
. | . | TRBJ2-3 | TRBV4-2 | CASSSTNGIWDTQYF | TGTGCCAGCAGCTCTACCAACGGGATATGGGATACGCAGTATTTT
. | . | TRBJ2-3 | TRBV5-6 | CASSLKTSSTDTQYF | TGTGCCAGCAGCTTGAAGACTTCTAGCACAGATACGCAGTATTTT
. | TRBD1 | TRBJ2-1 | TRBV7-9 | CASSLDGTGYNEQFF | TGTGCCAGCAGCTTAGACGGGACAGGGTACAATGAGCAGTTCTTC
. | . | TRBJ1-1 | TRBV9 | CASAGGNTEAFF | TGTGCCAGCGCGGGTGGGAACACTGAAGCTTTCTTT
. | TRBD1 | TRBJ1-6 | TRBV28 | CASSTPGQGASLGSPLHF | TGTGCCAGCAGTACTCCGGGACAGGGGGCGAGTTTAGGATCACCCCTCCACTTT
few | TRBD1 | TRBJ2-3 | TRBV6-4 | CASSDGQGADTQYF | TGTGCCAGCAGTGACGGACAGGGGGCAGATACGCAGTATTTT
few | TRBD2 | TRBJ2-5 | TRBV2 | CASNPWTSGLKTQYF | TGTGCCAGCAATCCTTGGACTAGCGGGTTGAAGACCCAGTACTTC
. | . | TRBJ2-2 | TRBV2 | CARDSGGELFF | TGTGCCAGGGATTCTGGCGGGGAGCTGTTTTTT
. | TRBD1 | TRBJ1-2 | TRBV4-1 | CASSQVWMYRGGGYGYTF | TGCGCCAGCAGCCAAGTATGGATGTACAGGGGAGGTGGATATGGCTACACCTTC
. | . | TRBJ2-5 | TRBV7-3 | CASSSPPQETQYF | TGTGCCAGCAGCTCCCCCCCCCAAGAGACCCAGTACTTC
few | TRBD1 | TRBJ1-5 | TRBV27 | CASSLSGQGNQPQHF | TGTGCCAGCAGTTTATCGGGACAGGGGAATCAGCCCCAGCATTTT
once | . | TRBJ1-2 | TRBV4-1 | CASSQYPLESHFNYGYTF | TGCGCCAGCAGCCAATACCCCCTGGAGTCCCACTTTAACTATGGCTACACCTTC
. | TRBD1 | TRBJ1-6 | TRBV7-9 | CASSLGGGQGNSPLHF | TGTGCCAGCAGCTTAGGAGGGGGACAGGGAAATTCACCCCTCCACTTT
. | . | TRBJ2-5 | TRBV29-1 | CSVGGPLGTETQYF | TGCAGCGTAGGAGGGCCCTTGGGTACAGAGACCCAGTACTTC
. | . | TRBJ1-4 | TRBV7-9 | CASSPPRTTNEKLFF | TGTGCCAGCAGCCCGCCGAGGACAACTAATGAAAAACTGTTTTTT
. | . | TRBJ2-7 | TRBV4-1 | CASSYAPGADYEQYF | TGCGCCAGCAGCTACGCACCGGGAGCGGATTACGAGCAGTACTTC